This is a list of T cell receptor beta chains from one sample in a study of T cells after yellow fever vaccination. TCRdb recomputed calls from the 5' RACE reads with MiXCR, one row per CDR3 protein. The data show approximately 260,000 distinct CDR3 sequences, roughly 5% seen once. Sample: CD4+ T cells sorted from PBMCs, taken on the day of the yellow fever booster vaccination. The receptor source for this set is a man between 18 and 35 years old who received the YFV17D yellow fever vaccine. Each CDR3 is given with its conserved first and last residue. A D gene is named only where the DNA matches it firmly. Clone size, where shown, is once, few, many, or a class for clones that have expanded.

CDR3 DNA: TGTGCCAGCAGCTCGCCGGGATCTAATGAAAAACTGTTTTTT
CDR3 protein: CASSSPGSNEKLFF
CDR3 length: 14
V gene: TRBV7-9
J gene: TRBJ1-4
clone size: NA
D gene: NA

CDR3 DNA: TGCGCCAGCAGTTACAACCCGGGAGATAAATCGTGGAACATTCAGTACTTC
CDR3 protein: CASSYNPGDKSWNIQYF
CDR3 length: 17
V gene: TRBV4-1
J gene: TRBJ2-4
clone size: many
D gene: NA

CDR3 DNA: TGTGCCAGCTCACCATCCGGGGATCAGCCCCAGCATTTT
CDR3 protein: CASSPSGDQPQHF
CDR3 length: 13
V gene: TRBV18
J gene: TRBJ1-5
clone size: NA
D gene: NA

CDR3 DNA: TGTGCCAGCAGCTGGGGGGCCCCGAACACCGGGGAGCTGTTTTTT
CDR3 protein: CASSWGAPNTGELFF
CDR3 length: 15
V gene: TRBV13
J gene: TRBJ2-2
clone size: few
D gene: NA

CDR3 DNA: TGCAGTGCTAGATTAGGGGGCTGGGACACTGAAGCTTTCTTT
CDR3 protein: CSARLGGWDTEAFF
CDR3 length: 14
V gene: TRBV20-1
J gene: TRBJ1-1
clone size: many
D gene: TRBD1

CDR3 DNA: TGTGCCAGCAGTCCACGGGCCGGCGGTGGCTACACCTTC
CDR3 protein: CASSPRAGGGYTF
CDR3 length: 13
V gene: TRBV12-3/TRBV12-4
J gene: TRBJ1-2
clone size: many
D gene: NA

CDR3 DNA: TGTGCCAGCAGAGAGGTTGAGACCCAGTACTTC
CDR3 protein: CASREVETQYF
CDR3 length: 11
V gene: TRBV5-8
J gene: TRBJ2-5
clone size: few
D gene: NA

CDR3 DNA: TGTGCCAGCAGCCCCCACGGCCTAATTGGAACTAATGAAAAACTGTTTTTT
CDR3 protein: CASSPHGLIGTNEKLFF
CDR3 length: 17
V gene: TRBV7-9
J gene: TRBJ1-4
clone size: few
D gene: NA

CDR3 DNA: TGTGCCAGCAGTCCAAGAATTCGGGGAGCCCAGTACTTC
CDR3 protein: CASSPRIRGAQYF
CDR3 length: 13
V gene: TRBV28
J gene: TRBJ2-5
clone size: NA
D gene: NA

CDR3 DNA: TGCGCCAGCAGCTTGCTCCCAATGAACACTGAAGCTTTCTTT
CDR3 protein: CASSLLPMNTEAFF
CDR3 length: 14
V gene: TRBV5-1
J gene: TRBJ1-1
clone size: many
D gene: NA

CDR3 DNA: TGTGCCAGCAGCCAAACAGGGTTAGATAATTCACCCCTCCACTTT
CDR3 protein: CASSQTGLDNSPLHF
CDR3 length: 15
V gene: TRBV4-2
J gene: TRBJ1-6
clone size: many
D gene: NA

CDR3 DNA: TGCGCCAGCAGCCCGACCTGGGGGGGTAACTATGGCTACACCTTC
CDR3 protein: CASSPTWGGNYGYTF
CDR3 length: 15
V gene: TRBV5-1
J gene: TRBJ1-2
clone size: few
D gene: NA

CDR3 DNA: TGTGCCAGCAGCCCGGGACAGGGATTCTATGGCTACACCTTC
CDR3 protein: CASSPGQGFYGYTF
CDR3 length: 14
V gene: TRBV12-3/TRBV12-4
J gene: TRBJ1-2
clone size: many
D gene: TRBD1

CDR3 DNA: TGTGCCAGCACCCGGGACAGCCAAGAGACCCAGTACTTC
CDR3 protein: CASTRDSQETQYF
CDR3 length: 13
V gene: TRBV6-2/TRBV6-3
J gene: TRBJ2-5
clone size: many
D gene: TRBD1

CDR3 DNA: TGCAGTGCTGCCCGGGACGGAGATAACTATGGCTACACCTTC
CDR3 protein: CSAARDGDNYGYTF
CDR3 length: 14
V gene: TRBV20-1
J gene: TRBJ1-2
clone size: NA
D gene: NA

CDR3 DNA: TGTGCCAGCAGTTTAAGGACAGGCCCAGCTAACTATGGCTACACCTTC
CDR3 protein: CASSLRTGPANYGYTF
CDR3 length: 16
V gene: TRBV6-5
J gene: TRBJ1-2
clone size: few
D gene: TRBD1

CDR3 DNA: TGCAGTGCTAGTGGTGGGGGTAGCACAGATACGCAGTATTTT
CDR3 protein: CSASGGGSTDTQYF
CDR3 length: 14
V gene: TRBV20-1
J gene: TRBJ2-3
clone size: few
D gene: NA

CDR3 DNA: TGCGCCAGCAGCATGGGACAGGCGAACACCGGGGAGCTGTTTTTT
CDR3 protein: CASSMGQANTGELFF
CDR3 length: 15
V gene: TRBV5-1
J gene: TRBJ2-2
clone size: few
D gene: TRBD1

CDR3 DNA: TGTGCCAGCAGGGGACAGGGGGACAATCAGCCCCAGCATTTT
CDR3 protein: CASRGQGDNQPQHF
CDR3 length: 14
V gene: TRBV12-3/TRBV12-4
J gene: TRBJ1-5
clone size: many
D gene: TRBD1

CDR3 DNA: TGTGCCAGCAGTGAAGCGAGGGGATTAGCTGGAAACACCATATATTTT
CDR3 protein: CASSEARGLAGNTIYF
CDR3 length: 16
V gene: TRBV6-1
J gene: TRBJ1-3
clone size: many
D gene: NA

CDR3 DNA: TGTGCCAGCAGCTCACTGGGGCGGGGGGACACAGATACGCAGTATTTT
CDR3 protein: CASSSLGRGDTDTQYF
CDR3 length: 16
V gene: TRBV5-6
J gene: TRBJ2-3
clone size: many
D gene: TRBD2

CDR3 DNA: TGTGCCAGCAGCGCACGACAGTTTCCTGATACGCAGTATTTT
CDR3 protein: CASSARQFPDTQYF
CDR3 length: 14
V gene: TRBV7-2
J gene: TRBJ2-3
clone size: many
D gene: NA

CDR3 DNA: TGTGCCAGCAGCCAAGCGGCGCTTGAGGGCGACGAGCAGTACTTC
CDR3 protein: CASSQAALEGDEQYF
CDR3 length: 15
V gene: TRBV4-2
J gene: TRBJ2-7
clone size: few
D gene: NA

CDR3 DNA: TGTGCCAGCAGTTACGAGGGAATAGGGACCCAGTACTTC
CDR3 protein: CASSYEGIGTQYF
CDR3 length: 13
V gene: TRBV6-2/TRBV6-3
J gene: TRBJ2-5
clone size: NA
D gene: NA

CDR3 DNA: TGTGCCAGCAGTTTAGTAAACGGGGAGCTGTTTTTT
CDR3 protein: CASSLVNGELFF
CDR3 length: 12
V gene: TRBV12-3/TRBV12-4
J gene: TRBJ2-2
clone size: NA
D gene: NA

CDR3 DNA: TGTGCCAGCAGCGTAGGAGTAGCGGGGGGCACAGATACGCAGTATTTT
CDR3 protein: CASSVGVAGGTDTQYF
CDR3 length: 16
V gene: TRBV9
J gene: TRBJ2-3
clone size: many
D gene: TRBD2

CDR3 DNA: TGCGCCAGCAACAGGGCCCAGTCCTACAATGAGCAGTTCTTC
CDR3 protein: CASNRAQSYNEQFF
CDR3 length: 14
V gene: TRBV5-1
J gene: TRBJ2-1
clone size: NA
D gene: NA

CDR3 DNA: TGTGCCAGCAGCTTAGGTGCCATTAATGAAAAACTGTTTTTT
CDR3 protein: CASSLGAINEKLFF
CDR3 length: 14
V gene: TRBV7-8
J gene: TRBJ1-4
clone size: few
D gene: NA

CDR3 DNA: TGTGCCAGCAGCCCCGATGGGACAGGGCCGAACACCGGGGAGCTGTTTTTT
CDR3 protein: CASSPDGTGPNTGELFF
CDR3 length: 17
V gene: TRBV5-5
J gene: TRBJ2-2
clone size: many
D gene: TRBD1

CDR3 DNA: TGTGCCAGCAGGGCTGGGACCTCCACCGGGGAGCTGTTTTTT
CDR3 protein: CASRAGTSTGELFF
CDR3 length: 14
V gene: TRBV6-1
J gene: TRBJ2-2
clone size: NA
D gene: NA

CDR3 DNA: TGTGCCAGCAGCACTTCCGGGACTAGCAGTCGATCAACCGGGGAGCTGTTTTTT
CDR3 protein: CASSTSGTSSRSTGELFF
CDR3 length: 18
V gene: TRBV21-1
J gene: TRBJ2-2
clone size: many
D gene: NA

CDR3 DNA: TGTGCCAGCAGGGGGGGCGGGAGCTCCTATAATTCACCCCTCCACTTT
CDR3 protein: CASRGGGSSYNSPLHF
CDR3 length: 16
V gene: TRBV6-5
J gene: TRBJ1-6
clone size: many
D gene: NA

CDR3 DNA: TGTGCCTGGAGTGGGGAGATACAAGAGACCCAGTACTTC
CDR3 protein: CAWSGEIQETQYF
CDR3 length: 13
V gene: TRBV30
J gene: TRBJ2-5
clone size: few
D gene: NA

CDR3 DNA: TGTGCCAGCAGTTCCGACAGGTTTCGAGAGACCCAGTACTTC
CDR3 protein: CASSSDRFRETQYF
CDR3 length: 14
V gene: TRBV27
J gene: TRBJ2-5
clone size: NA
D gene: NA

CDR3 DNA: TGTGCCAGCAGCCCCCGGGGGGGCTCCTCCGAGCAGTACTTC
CDR3 protein: CASSPRGGSSEQYF
CDR3 length: 14
V gene: TRBV9
J gene: TRBJ2-7
clone size: NA
D gene: TRBD2

CDR3 DNA: TGTGCCAGCAGTTACTCGAAGGGGAATCAGCCCCAGCATTTT
CDR3 protein: CASSYSKGNQPQHF
CDR3 length: 14
V gene: TRBV6-5
J gene: TRBJ1-5
clone size: many
D gene: NA

CDR3 DNA: TGTGCCAGCACTGAAGAGGACAGGGGAGGCAATGAGCAGTTCTTC
CDR3 protein: CASTEEDRGGNEQFF
CDR3 length: 15
V gene: TRBV2
J gene: TRBJ2-1
clone size: many
D gene: TRBD1

CDR3 DNA: TGCGCCAGCAGATCCGGGACAGAACATCAAGAGACCCAGTACTTC
CDR3 protein: CASRSGTEHQETQYF
CDR3 length: 15
V gene: TRBV23-1
J gene: TRBJ2-5
clone size: many
D gene: TRBD1

CDR3 DNA: TGCGCCAGCAGCCAAGTACGAATTGGGTTACTCAGCACAGATACGCAGTATTTT
CDR3 protein: CASSQVRIGLLSTDTQYF
CDR3 length: 18
V gene: TRBV4-3
J gene: TRBJ2-3
clone size: NA
D gene: NA

CDR3 DNA: TGCAGTGCTAGAGATCCCGCGGGCCCTAGCACAGATACGCAGTATTTT
CDR3 protein: CSARDPAGPSTDTQYF
CDR3 length: 16
V gene: TRBV20-1
J gene: TRBJ2-3
clone size: many
D gene: NA

CDR3 DNA: TGTGCCAGCAGCGTATCGGCAGCGCAAAACTCTGGAAACACCATATATTTT
CDR3 protein: CASSVSAAQNSGNTIYF
CDR3 length: 17
V gene: TRBV9
J gene: TRBJ1-3
clone size: NA
D gene: NA

CDR3 DNA: TGCAGTGCTAGGACCGGGACAGGGGGAGATACGCAGTATTTT
CDR3 protein: CSARTGTGGDTQYF
CDR3 length: 14
V gene: TRBV20-1
J gene: TRBJ2-3
clone size: few
D gene: TRBD1

CDR3 DNA: TGTGCCAGCAGCCCCGGACTAGCGGCGGTCACAGATACGCAGTATTTT
CDR3 protein: CASSPGLAAVTDTQYF
CDR3 length: 16
V gene: TRBV7-3
J gene: TRBJ2-3
clone size: many
D gene: TRBD2